This TCR beta chain was captured in a study of OX40 agonist ivuxolimab in advanced cancers. Findings and limits, study-wide: More expanded clones were seen, on average, in CD8+ T cells than in CD4+. Clonal expansion from baseline to week 6 occurred in both CD4+ and CD8+ T cells.

Points on this clone: Its antigen remains unidentified.

Per the germline V gene, CDR1 is SGHDN and CDR2 is FVKESK. The CDR3 spans 15 residues. Germline trimming cut 4 bases from V and 7 bases from J; bases unmatched to any gene: 8. TCRdb keeps only in-frame clones here, not all; method: immunoSEQ multiplex PCR. The sample has tens of thousands of clones; around 90% are singletons. Enrollment shut out patients with autoimmune disease history or systemic immunosuppression. This chain joins TRBV14 and TRBJ2-1, with 9 positions matching TRBD2. The sequence derives from an adult with an advanced solid tumor such as melanoma, head and neck, liver or kidney cancer. The input for sequencing was CD4+ or CD8+ T cells sorted from blood, taken in a trial of the OX40 agonist ivuxolimab. This CDR3 is CASSPLLAGSNEQFF. In DNA form, the CDR3 reads TGTGCCAGCAGCCCGCTTCTAGCGGGATCGAATGAGCAGTTCTTC.